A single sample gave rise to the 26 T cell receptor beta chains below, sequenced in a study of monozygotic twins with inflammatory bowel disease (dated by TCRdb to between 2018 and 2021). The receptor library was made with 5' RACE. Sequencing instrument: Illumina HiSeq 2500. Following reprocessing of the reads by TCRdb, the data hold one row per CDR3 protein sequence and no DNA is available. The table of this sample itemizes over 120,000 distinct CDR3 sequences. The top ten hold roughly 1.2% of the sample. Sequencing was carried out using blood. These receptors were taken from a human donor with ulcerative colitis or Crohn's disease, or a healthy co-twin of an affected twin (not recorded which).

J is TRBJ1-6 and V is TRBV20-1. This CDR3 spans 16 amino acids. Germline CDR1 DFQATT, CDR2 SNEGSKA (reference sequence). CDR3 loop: CSASSLGFSYNSPLHF.

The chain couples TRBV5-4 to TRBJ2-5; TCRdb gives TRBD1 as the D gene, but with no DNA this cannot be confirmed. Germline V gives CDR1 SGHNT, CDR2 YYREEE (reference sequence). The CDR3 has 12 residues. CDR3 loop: CASSFLDSTQYF.

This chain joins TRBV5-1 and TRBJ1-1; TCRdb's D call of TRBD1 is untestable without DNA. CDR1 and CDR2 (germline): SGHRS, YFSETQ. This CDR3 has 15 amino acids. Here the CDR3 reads CASSLIARASTEAFF.

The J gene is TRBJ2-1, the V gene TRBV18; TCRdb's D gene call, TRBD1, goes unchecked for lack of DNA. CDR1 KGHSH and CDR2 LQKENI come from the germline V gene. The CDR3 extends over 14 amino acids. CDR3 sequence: CASSRGDGYNEQFF.

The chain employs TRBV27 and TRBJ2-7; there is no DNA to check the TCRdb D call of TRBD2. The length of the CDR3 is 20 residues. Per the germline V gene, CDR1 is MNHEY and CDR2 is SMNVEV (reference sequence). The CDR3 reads CASSFGRTSGAGRLSYEQYF.

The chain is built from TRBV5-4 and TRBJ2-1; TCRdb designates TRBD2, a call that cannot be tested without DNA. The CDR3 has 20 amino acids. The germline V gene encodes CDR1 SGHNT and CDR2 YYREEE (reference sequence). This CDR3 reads CASSSRPGLAGGLSYNEQFF. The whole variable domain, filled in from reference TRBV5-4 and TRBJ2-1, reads ETGVTQSPTHLIKTRGQQVTLRCSSQSGHNTVSWYQQALGQGPQFIFQYYREEENGRGNFPPRFSGLQFPNYSSELNVNALELDDSALYLCASSSRPGLAGGLSYNEQFFGPGTRLTVL.

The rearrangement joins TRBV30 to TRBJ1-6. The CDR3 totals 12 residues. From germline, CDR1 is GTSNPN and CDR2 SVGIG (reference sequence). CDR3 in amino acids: CAWSGENSPLHF.

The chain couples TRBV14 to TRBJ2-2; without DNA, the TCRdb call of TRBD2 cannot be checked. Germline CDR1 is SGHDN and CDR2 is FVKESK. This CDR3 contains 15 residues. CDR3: CASSPGHTNTGELFF.

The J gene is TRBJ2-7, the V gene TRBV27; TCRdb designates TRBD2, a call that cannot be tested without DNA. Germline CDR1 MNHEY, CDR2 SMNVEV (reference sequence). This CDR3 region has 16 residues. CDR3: CASSFGVEGSVYEQYF.

The CDR3 protein is CSARDMAGNQPQHF. The chain links TRBV20-1 to TRBJ1-5. CDR3 length equals 14 residues. CDR1 is DFQATT, CDR2 SNEGSKA, per germline (reference sequence).

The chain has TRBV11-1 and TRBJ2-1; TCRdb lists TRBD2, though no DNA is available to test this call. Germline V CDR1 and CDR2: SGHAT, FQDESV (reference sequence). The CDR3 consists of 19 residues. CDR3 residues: CASSAGLAGGSLSYNEQFF.

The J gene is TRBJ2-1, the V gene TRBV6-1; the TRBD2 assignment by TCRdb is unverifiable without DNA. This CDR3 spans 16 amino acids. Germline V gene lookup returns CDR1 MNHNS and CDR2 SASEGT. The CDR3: CASSEDRASGRSEQFF.

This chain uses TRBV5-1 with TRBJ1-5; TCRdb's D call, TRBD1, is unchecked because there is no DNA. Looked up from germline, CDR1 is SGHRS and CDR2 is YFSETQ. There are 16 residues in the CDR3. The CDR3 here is CASSPLPGGNNQPQHF.

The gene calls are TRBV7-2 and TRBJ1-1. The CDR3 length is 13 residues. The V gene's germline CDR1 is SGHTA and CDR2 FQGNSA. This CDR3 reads CASSLLMDTEAFF. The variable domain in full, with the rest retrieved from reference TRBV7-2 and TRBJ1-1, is GAGVSQSPSNKVTEKGKDVELRCDPISGHTALYWYRQSLGQGLEFLIYFQGNSAPDKSGLPSDRFSAERTGGSVSTLTIQRTQQEDSAVYLCASSLLMDTEAFFGQGTRLTVV.

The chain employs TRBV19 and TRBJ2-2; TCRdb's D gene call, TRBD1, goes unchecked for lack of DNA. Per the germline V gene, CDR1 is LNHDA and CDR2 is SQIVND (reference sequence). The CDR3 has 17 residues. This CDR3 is CASSKNSGGTYTGELFF.

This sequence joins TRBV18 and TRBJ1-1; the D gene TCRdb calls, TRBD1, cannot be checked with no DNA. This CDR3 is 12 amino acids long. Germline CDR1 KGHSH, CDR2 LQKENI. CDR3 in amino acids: CASSSRTGEAFF.

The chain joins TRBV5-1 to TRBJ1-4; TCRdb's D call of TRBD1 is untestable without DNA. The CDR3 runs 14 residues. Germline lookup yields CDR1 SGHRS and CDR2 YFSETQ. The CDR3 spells CASSSGRDNEKLFF.

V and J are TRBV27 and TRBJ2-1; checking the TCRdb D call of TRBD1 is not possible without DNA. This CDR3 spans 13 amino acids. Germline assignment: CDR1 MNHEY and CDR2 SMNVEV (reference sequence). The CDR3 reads CASRYQGLNEQFF.

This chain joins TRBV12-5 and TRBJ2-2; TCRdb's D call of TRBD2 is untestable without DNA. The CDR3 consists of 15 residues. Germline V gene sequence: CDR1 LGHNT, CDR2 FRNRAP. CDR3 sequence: CASTRSGPNTGELFF.

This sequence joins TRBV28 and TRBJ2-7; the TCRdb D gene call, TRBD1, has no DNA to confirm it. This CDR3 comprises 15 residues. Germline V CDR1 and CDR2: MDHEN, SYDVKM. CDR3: CASSSTPDRAGEQYF. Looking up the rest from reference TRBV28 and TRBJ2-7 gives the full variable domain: DVKVTQSSRYLVKRTGEKVFLECVQDMDHENMFWYRQDPGLGLRLIYFSYDVKMKEKGDIPEGYSVSREKKERFSLILESASTNQTSMYLCASSSTPDRAGEQYFGPGTRLTVT.

CDR3 loop: CSAPGTSADTQYF. The J gene is TRBJ2-3, the V gene TRBV20-1; TCRdb returns TRBD1, unconfirmable since there is no DNA. This CDR3 has 13 residues. In germline, CDR1 is DFQATT, CDR2 SNEGSKA (reference sequence).

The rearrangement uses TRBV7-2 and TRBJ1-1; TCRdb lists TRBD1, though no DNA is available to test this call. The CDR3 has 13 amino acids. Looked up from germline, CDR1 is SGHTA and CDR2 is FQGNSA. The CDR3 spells CASSLNSAGAVIF.

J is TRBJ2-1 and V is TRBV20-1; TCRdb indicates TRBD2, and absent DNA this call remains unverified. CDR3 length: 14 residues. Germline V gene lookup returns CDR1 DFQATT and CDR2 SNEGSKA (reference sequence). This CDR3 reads CSAKGGSVYNEQFF.

The CDR3 spells CASSSTGRGETQYF. This chain joins TRBV11-2 and TRBJ2-5; TCRdb reports TRBD1, a call that lacks DNA to check it against. This CDR3 region has 14 residues. Germline values: CDR1 SGHAT, CDR2 FQNNGV.

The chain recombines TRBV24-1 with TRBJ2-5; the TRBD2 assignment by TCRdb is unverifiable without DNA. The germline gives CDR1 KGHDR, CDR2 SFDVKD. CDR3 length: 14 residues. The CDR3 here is CATSSGTYQETQYF.

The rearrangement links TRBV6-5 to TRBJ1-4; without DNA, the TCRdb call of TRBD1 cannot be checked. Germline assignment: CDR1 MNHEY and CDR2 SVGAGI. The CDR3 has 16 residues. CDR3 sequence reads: CASSYAAGQGNEKLFF.